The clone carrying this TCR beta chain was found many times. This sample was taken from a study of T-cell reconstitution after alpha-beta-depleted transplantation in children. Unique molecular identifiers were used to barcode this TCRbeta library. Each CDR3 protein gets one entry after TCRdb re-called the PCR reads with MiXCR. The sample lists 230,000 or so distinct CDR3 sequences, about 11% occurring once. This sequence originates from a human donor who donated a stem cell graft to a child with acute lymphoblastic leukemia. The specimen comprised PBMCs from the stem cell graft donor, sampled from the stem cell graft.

The CDR3 reads CASSLDAGRNIQYF. CDR3 DNA sequence: TGCGCCAGCAGCTTGGATGCGGGACGGAACATTCAGTACTTC. This chain uses TRBV5-1 with TRBJ2-4; D is possibly TRBD2 (6 bases). The CDR3 totals 14 residues. The V gene lost 0 bases and the J gene lost 7 bases, with 11 bases spanning the gap. CDR1 SGHRS and CDR2 YFSETQ come from the germline V gene.